This T cell receptor (beta chain) is from a study of STAT3 mutations in large granular lymphocyte leukemia. In the study overall: Canonical activating STAT3 mutations were detected in roughly half of the longitudinally sequenced T-LGLL patients.

The method was immunoSEQ multiplex PCR; TCRdb's version includes in-frame clones alone and lacks a portion of them. The sample lists approximately 20,000 clones, 92% seen once, with about 45% in the top ten. Whole-study results and caveats: Every T-LGLL patient had at least one immunodominant TCRbeta clonotype. Persisting codominant clonotypes may have hidden a small pathogenic clone. TCR clonotype switching after therapy occurred in about 35% of the 18 patients.

Germline CDR1 and CDR2: ENHRY and SYGVKD. Trimming shortened V by 4 bases and J by 2 bases, and 6 bases separated the two germline ends. The CDR3 is made up of 12 amino acids. Comments on this clone: Its antigen is still unknown.

This clonotype was sampled from a man between 60 and 75 years old with T-cell large granular lymphocyte leukemia. Some clones in this sample may be carry-over from other donors' samples. The sample comprised peripheral blood mononuclear cells. V and J are TRBV10-3 and TRBJ2-7; unclear D gene. CDR3 sequence: CAISATTYEQYF. The CDR3 DNA is TGTGCCATCAGTGCCACCACCTACGAGCAGTACTTC.